This note documents a single T cell receptor beta chain sequence. These data originate in a study of technical replicates of blood from a handful of donors. The CDR3 is made up of 18 amino acids. Germline CDR1 MNHEY, CDR2 SMNVEV (reference sequence). With 4 bases clipped from V and 6 bases from J, the junction kept 17 bases outside the gene matches. Libraries were prepared by immunoSEQ multiplex PCR; TCRdb keeps only in-frame clonotypes and omits some of them. The sample has about 79,000 clones; around 92% are singletons. This receptor was identified in a human donor in good health. Some clones in this sample may be carry-over from other donors' samples. This chain joins TRBV27 and TRBJ2-2; TRBD1 matches at 7 bases. Sequencing used T cells isolated from PBMCs. The chain's CDR3 is CASSSPDRQGPSPGELFF. Here the CDR3 DNA reads TGTGCCAGCAGTTCCCCGGATAGACAGGGTCCTTCTCCCGGGGAGCTGTTTTTT.